One and the same sample provided the 5 T cell receptor beta chains below, sequenced in a study of blood T cell repertoires in COVID-19. The method was immunoSEQ multiplex PCR; TCRdb's version includes in-frame clones alone and lacks a portion of them. The sample records 60,000 to 65,000 clones, 90% being singletons. Sequenced input: peripheral blood. The receptors shown here come from a woman older than 75 with active COVID-19.

This clone was seen a few times. V is TRBV15 and J is TRBJ2-6; tentative D call: TRBD1 (6 bases). CDR1 is LNHNV, CDR2 YYDKDF, per germline (reference sequence). Trimming removed 1 base at V and 1 base at J, with 17 bases between. CDR3 size: 19 residues. The CDR3 bases are TGTGCCACCAGCAGAGCCCGGACAGACCGAAGATCTGGGGCCAACGTCCTGACTTTC. Protein: CATSRARTDRRSGANVLTF.

The chain recombines TRBV27 with TRBJ2-6, with 7 bases lining up with TRBD1. The V gene's germline CDR1 is MNHEY and CDR2 SMNVEV (reference sequence). CDR3 size: 18 residues. The V segment lost 2 bases and the J segment 0 bases; nucleotides outside the gene matches: 7. The CDR3 here is CASSLVARGFSGANVLTF. The CDR3 bases are TGTGCCAGCAGTTTAGTGGCCAGGGGGTTCTCTGGGGCCAACGTCCTGACTTTC.

J is TRBJ2-5 and V is TRBV24-1; 8 bases agree with TRBD1. The CDR3 extends over 16 amino acids. Germline V lookup: CDR1 KGHDR, CDR2 SFDVKD. V lost 5 bases to trimming and J lost 5 bases; unmatched junction nucleotides: 12. CDR3 DNA sequence: TGTGCCACCAGTGCCACAGGGGGATTTTTATCGGAGACCCAGTACTTC. Protein product: CATSATGGFLSETQYF.

This sequence joins TRBV4-1 and TRBJ1-2, with 7 bases aligning to TRBD1. Germline V CDR1 and CDR2: MGHRA, YSYEKL. V gave up 0 bases and J gave up 2 bases; unmatched junction bases: 3. The CDR3 sequence is 15 residues long. The CDR3 loop reads CASSQDLDRNYGYTF. CDR3 coding DNA: TGCGCCAGCAGCCAAGATCTGGACAGGAACTATGGCTACACCTTC.

This chain uses TRBV5-4 with TRBJ2-1; 14 positions agree with TRBD2. V was pared by 3 bases and J by 10 bases, with 9 bases of the junction left unmatched. CDR1 and CDR2 (germline): SGHNT, YYREEE (reference sequence). The CDR3 runs to 16 residues. The CDR3 nucleotides read TGTGCCAGCAGCTCACCGGGACTAGCGGGAGCTCGCGAGCAGTTCTTC. Translating gives CASSSPGLAGAREQFF.